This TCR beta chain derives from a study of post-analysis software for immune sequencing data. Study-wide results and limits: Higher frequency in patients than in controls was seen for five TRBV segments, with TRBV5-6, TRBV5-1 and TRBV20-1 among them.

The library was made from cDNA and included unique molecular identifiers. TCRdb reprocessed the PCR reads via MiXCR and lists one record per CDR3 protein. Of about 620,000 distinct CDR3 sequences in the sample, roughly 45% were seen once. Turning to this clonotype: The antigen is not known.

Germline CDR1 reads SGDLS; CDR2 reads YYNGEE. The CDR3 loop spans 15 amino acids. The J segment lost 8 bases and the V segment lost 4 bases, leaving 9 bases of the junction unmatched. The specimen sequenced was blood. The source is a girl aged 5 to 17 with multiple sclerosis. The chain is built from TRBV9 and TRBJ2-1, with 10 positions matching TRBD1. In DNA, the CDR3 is TGTGCCAGCAGCACAAGGGACAGGGGACGCGATGAGCAGTTCTTC. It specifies CASSTRDRGRDEQFF.